This is a list of T cell receptor beta chains from one sample in a study of blood T cell repertoires in COVID-19. Using immunoSEQ multiplex PCR, the repertoire was profiled, and TCRdb retains in-frame clones only, with some absent. Of roughly 280,000 clones detected, just under 90% appear once; the ten largest clones hold over 4%. The sequencing input was PBMCs or T cells enriched from blood (not recorded which). The receptor set was obtained from a woman in her twenties or thirties with acute COVID-19. Each CDR3 is given with its conserved first and last residue. D genes are given only for firm matches. Clone size is given for some rows only: seen once, a few or many times, or a class if the clone is expanded.

D gene	V gene	J gene	clone size	CDR3 protein	CDR3 DNA
TRBD2	TRBV29-1	TRBJ2-1	-	CSVDWGTSGRLSNEQFF	TGCAGCGTTGATTGGGGGACTAGCGGGAGGCTCTCCAATGAGCAGTTCTTC
-	TRBV5-6	TRBJ2-3	-	CASSVIGGTDTQYF	TGTGCCAGCAGCGTTATAGGAGGCACAGATACGCAGTATTTT
TRBD2	TRBV9	TRBJ2-5	-	CASSGGTSEQETQYF	TGTGCCAGCAGCGGGGGGACTAGCGAACAAGAGACCCAGTACTTC
TRBD1	TRBV19	TRBJ2-7	-	CASSALQGNEQYF	TGTGCCAGTAGTGCATTACAGGGGAACGAGCAGTACTTC
-	TRBV25-1	TRBJ1-2	-	CASSESGRAGYTF	TGTGCCAGCAGTGAATCCGGCAGGGCGGGCTACACCTTC
-	TRBV28	TRBJ1-5	-	CASSLPKGSNQPQHF	TGTGCCAGCAGTTTACCAAAGGGGTCCAATCAGCCCCAGCATTTT
-	TRBV21-1	TRBJ2-3	-	CASSKGLWRQLAGVKTDTQYF	TGTGCCAGCAGCAAAGGCCTTTGGCGGCAACTAGCGGGAGTTAAAACAGATACGCAGTATTTT
-	TRBV24-1	TRBJ2-1	-	CATSDPAGAIENEQFF	TGTGCCACCAGTGACCCCGCAGGGGCGATTGAGAATGAGCAGTTCTTC
TRBD1	TRBV7-2	TRBJ2-7	-	CASSQGQGGRSFEQYF	TGTGCCAGCAGCCAAGGACAGGGAGGAAGGTCGTTCGAGCAGTACTTC
-	TRBV28	TRBJ1-4	few	CASSLIVRGFQLFF	TGTGCCAGCAGTTTAATAGTTCGGGGTTTCCAACTGTTTTTT
TRBD2	TRBV7-9	TRBJ2-7	-	CASSSPERSGTYEQYF	TGTGCCAGCAGCTCCCCGGAAAGGAGCGGGACCTACGAGCAGTACTTC
-	TRBV29-1	TRBJ1-2	-	CSVVLTELVDYTF	TGCAGCGTCGTGCTGACGGAGCTTGTGGACTACACCTTC
-	TRBV14	TRBJ2-7	-	CASSQGVGPEGWAYEQYF	TGTGCCAGCAGCCAAGGGGTGGGCCCTGAGGGATGGGCCTACGAGCAGTACTTC
TRBD2	TRBV30	TRBJ2-3	-	CAWSRTSGGGDTQYF	TGTGCCTGGAGTCGGACTAGCGGGGGGGGAGATACGCAGTATTTT
-	TRBV28	TRBJ2-7	-	CASNGGGEQYF	TGTGCCAGCAATGGGGGCGGCGAGCAGTACTTC
TRBD2	TRBV4-1	TRBJ2-1	-	CASSQDVPGGLAAHNEQFF	TGCGCCAGCAGCCAAGATGTTCCGGGGGGACTAGCGGCTCACAATGAGCAGTTCTTC
-	TRBV15	TRBJ2-2	-	CATSTADALRFSNTGELFF	TGTGCCACCAGCACCGCAGACGCTTTGCGGTTTTCGAACACCGGGGAGCTGTTTTTT
TRBD1	TRBV11-2	TRBJ2-7	-	CASSHQDNRGHTYEQYF	TGTGCCAGCAGCCACCAAGACAACAGGGGGCATACCTACGAGCAGTACTTC
-	TRBV21-1	TRBJ1-1	-	CASNPWGGMNTEAFF	TGTGCCAGCAACCCCTGGGGGGGCATGAACACTGAAGCTTTCTTT
TRBD2	TRBV7-9	TRBJ2-2	-	CASRAQIAGEGTGELFF	TGTGCCAGCAGGGCGCAGATAGCGGGAGAGGGGACCGGGGAGCTGTTTTTT
TRBD1	TRBV6-6	TRBJ1-2	-	CASSQGVSYGYTF	TGTGCCAGCAGCCAGGGGGTCTCCTATGGCTACACCTTC
TRBD2	TRBV10-3	TRBJ2-3	-	CAISETPTAGFTDTQYF	TGTGCCATCAGTGAGACCCCGACAGCGGGATTCACAGATACGCAGTATTTT
TRBD1	TRBV28	TRBJ2-7	-	CASSAGTGYEQYF	TGTGCCAGCAGTGCCGGGACAGGATACGAGCAGTACTTC
TRBD1	TRBV11-1	TRBJ2-7	-	CASRLTGAIPHEQYF	TGTGCCAGCAGGCTAACAGGGGCGATACCACACGAGCAGTACTTC
TRBD2	TRBV9	TRBJ2-3	-	CASSVELADTDTQYF	TGTGCCAGCAGCGTAGAACTAGCGGACACAGATACGCAGTATTTT
-	TRBV27	TRBJ1-1	-	CASSLGRGTEAFF	TGTGCCAGCAGTTTGGGAAGGGGCACTGAAGCTTTCTTT
-	TRBV3-1/TRBV3-2	TRBJ2-1	-	CASRDYNNEQFF	TGTGCCAGCAGGGACTACAACAATGAGCAGTTCTTC
-	TRBV28	TRBJ1-2	-	CASRTRVFGGYTF	TGTGCCAGCAGAACCAGGGTGTTTGGGGGCTACACCTTC
-	TRBV3-1/TRBV3-2	TRBJ2-1	-	CASSRLQYNEQFF	TGTGCCAGCAGCCGCCTCCAGTACAATGAGCAGTTCTTC
TRBD2	TRBV7-6	TRBJ2-5	-	CASSYILPSAGGSGETQYF	TGTGCCAGCAGCTATATCCTTCCTTCCGCGGGAGGGTCGGGAGAGACCCAGTACTTC
-	TRBV14	TRBJ2-7	-	CASSQLQASYEQYF	TGTGCCAGCAGCCAGCTACAGGCCTCCTACGAGCAGTACTTC
TRBD2	TRBV7-9	TRBJ2-3	-	CASSPSGRVNTQYF	TGTGCCAGCAGCCCTAGCGGGAGGGTAAATACGCAGTATTTT